The present entry profiles one T cell receptor (beta chain) with its context. Its antigen is as yet unknown. The same CDR3 also results from other DNA sequences found in this sample. This specimen belongs to a study of immune evolution from preneoplasia to lung adenocarcinoma. General study points: From normal lung to invasive adenocarcinoma, top clone frequencies appeared to decrease.

Patient tissue came from resections in Japan or China, 2014–2017. Two lung cancer pathologists independently confirmed each histologic diagnosis. Germline CDR1 is SGHNT and CDR2 is YYREEE (reference sequence). CDR3 length: 14 amino acids. Losses at the gene ends were 0 bases for V and 4 bases for J; bases not matched to a gene: 0. Sequencing used immunoSEQ multiplex PCR; TCRdb keeps in-frame clones, though not all of them. The repertoire includes roughly 9,400 clones, roughly 91% of them detected once, and less than 3.5% sits in the top ten. Sequenced material: FFPE invasive lung adenocarcinoma tissue. The V call is TRBV5-4, the J call TRBJ1-4; 7 bases agree with TRBD1. The origin of this receptor is a person in their 70s with invasive lung adenocarcinoma. Some clones in this sample may be carry-over from other donors' samples. CDR3 amino acids: CASSLDRGNEKLFF. CDR3 in DNA: TGTGCCAGCAGCTTGGACAGGGGTAATGAAAAACTGTTTTTT.